The 32 T cell receptor beta chains below were found in one sample sequenced in a study of identical twins. TCRdb called the 5' RACE reads again in MiXCR, with one record for every CDR3 protein. The data show 500,000 or so distinct CDR3 sequences, with approximately 22% seen just once and around 1% held by the top ten. This sample was shared with a second study, whose subject was T cells expressing NK-cell markers.

Sequencing was performed on CD4+ T cells sorted from blood. These receptor sequences come from a woman under 30 in good health.

The chain employs TRBV20-1 and TRBJ2-1; 9 nucleotides align to TRBD2. The CDR3 runs to 16 residues. V lost 3 bases to trimming and J lost 1 base; unmatched junction nucleotides: 7. Germline V CDR1 and CDR2: DFQATT, SNEGSKA (reference sequence). CDR3 sequence reads: CSARLREGRSYNEQFF. In DNA form, the CDR3 reads TGCAGTGCTAGGTTGCGGGAGGGCCGGTCCTACAATGAGCAGTTCTTC.

The V gene is TRBV12-3 or TRBV12-4, the J gene TRBJ2-1; 7 positions match TRBD2. Unmatched junction bases numbered 9, after V lost 5 bases and J lost 2 bases. The CDR3 is 16 amino acids. CDR3 residues: CASSTASGTPYNEQFF. DNA of the CDR3: TGTGCCAGCAGTACAGCCAGCGGGACTCCCTACAATGAGCAGTTCTTC.

CDR3 DNA sequence: TGCGCCAGCAGCCGAGAATTTTTAGCGGGAGCCGTCCACGAGCAGTACTTC. Protein product: CASSREFLAGAVHEQYF. The chain employs TRBV4-3 and TRBJ2-7, with TRBD2 matching over 9 bases. Unmatched junction bases numbered 15, after V lost 4 bases and J lost 5 bases. The CDR3 is 17 amino acids. Germline assignment: CDR1 LGHNA and CDR2 YSLEER.

The rearrangement links TRBV6-2 or TRBV6-3 to TRBJ2-1, with D perhaps TRBD1 (5 bases). Trimming removed 6 bases at V and 7 bases at J, with 13 bases between. From germline, CDR1 is MNHEY and CDR2 SVGEGT. The CDR3 has 13 residues. The DNA of the CDR3 is TGTGCCAGCAGCCAGGGCGCGATGAATGAGCAGTTCTTC. Amino acids: CASSQGAMNEQFF.

The chain uses TRBV19 and TRBJ1-5; D unresolved. Germline V lookup: CDR1 LNHDA, CDR2 SQIVND (reference sequence). This CDR3 is 16 amino acids long. V was trimmed by 3 bases and J by 0 bases, leaving 12 bases between them. CDR3 sequence: CASSINSLSSNQPQHF. The CDR3 DNA reads TGTGCCAGTAGTATTAACAGCCTAAGTAGCAATCAGCCCCAGCATTTT. Looking up the rest from reference TRBV19 and TRBJ1-5 gives the full variable domain: DGGITQSPKYLFRKEGQNVTLSCEQNLNHDAMYWYRQDPGQGLRLIYYSQIVNDFQKGDIAEGYSVSREKKESFPLTVTSAQKNPTAFYLCASSINSLSSNQPQHFGDGTRLSIL.

This clonotype was counted at least ten times. The DNA of the CDR3 is TGTGCCAGCAGTTACGTGGAGACCCAGTACTTC. It encodes CASSYVETQYF. The V call is TRBV6-5, the J call TRBJ2-5; no clear D gene. The germline V gene has CDR1 MNHEY and CDR2 SVGAGI. The CDR3 totals 11 residues. With 2 bases removed from V and 5 bases from J, the gap between germline ends came to 3 bases.

This clonotype was counted only a few times. The J gene is TRBJ2-4, the V gene TRBV20-1; 7 bases map to TRBD2. Germline V gene sequence: CDR1 DFQATT, CDR2 SNEGSKA (reference sequence). The CDR3 length is 14 residues. With 5 bases clipped from V and 0 bases from J, the junction kept 4 bases outside the gene matches. Written as DNA, the CDR3 is TGCAGTGCTGGTAGCGGGTTAGCCAAAAACATTCAGTACTTC. It specifies CSAGSGLAKNIQYF.

This chain connects TRBV10-2 to TRBJ1-2, with D possibly matching TRBD1 (6 bases). The V end lost 6 bases, the J end lost 2 bases, and 19 bases lay between the germline ends. The CDR3 has 16 amino acids. CDR1 and CDR2 from the germline V gene are WSHSY and SAAADI. CDR3 sequence: CASRIQVTGFNYGYTF. CDR3 coding DNA: TGCGCCAGCAGGATCCAAGTGACAGGTTTCAACTATGGCTACACCTTC.

The V and J genes are TRBV12-3 or TRBV12-4 and TRBJ2-5, with 7 bases matching TRBD2. The trim removed 6 bases at V and 1 base at J, leaving 8 bases unmatched. The CDR3 spans 15 residues. CDR3 bases: TGTGCCAGCAGGCGCTCGGGGAGGGTCCAAGAGACCCAGTACTTC. It encodes CASRRSGRVQETQYF.

The rearrangement joins TRBV7-9 to TRBJ2-7, with D possibly called TRBD1 or TRBD2 (5 bases each). Trimming cost V 11 bases and J 3 bases, with 14 bases left between them. This CDR3 comprises 12 residues. In germline, CDR1 is SEHNR, CDR2 FQNEAQ (reference sequence). The CDR3 sequence: CAGAGPGYEQYF. CDR3 nucleotide sequence: TGTGCCGGGGCGGGCCCTGGCTACGAGCAGTACTTC.

This clonotype has ten or more counts. This chain uses TRBV12-5 with TRBJ2-5; unclear D gene. There are 15 residues in the CDR3. Germline CDR1 is LGHNT and CDR2 is FRNRAP. V was pared by 1 base and J by 2 bases, with 11 bases between. CDR3 protein: CASGLGTLEQETQYF. The CDR3 bases are TGTGCTAGTGGTTTGGGCACCCTTGAGCAAGAGACCCAGTACTTC.

V is TRBV19 and J is TRBJ2-7; D uncertain. The CDR3 length is 14 residues. Looked up from germline, CDR1 is LNHDA and CDR2 is SQIVND (reference sequence). V was trimmed by 4 bases and J by 3 bases, leaving 13 bases between them. The CDR3 region is CASSTYYGDYEQYF. In nucleotides, the CDR3 is TGTGCCAGTAGTACGTACTATGGGGACTACGAGCAGTACTTC.

This clonotype turned up a few times. This chain uses TRBV20-1 with TRBJ2-5; the D gene is possibly TRBD1 (5 bases). Trimming shortened V by 5 bases and J by 6 bases, and 16 bases separated the two germline ends. The CDR3 sequence is 13 residues long. The germline CDR1 and CDR2 sequences are DFQATT and SNEGSKA (reference sequence). The DNA of the CDR3 is TGCAGTGCTGCCCAGGGTGAAGGGAAGACCCAGTACTTC. It codes for CSAAQGEGKTQYF.

The rearrangement links TRBV20-1 to TRBJ2-2; D possibly corresponds to TRBD2 (6 bases). Germline-derived CDR1 and CDR2 are DFQATT and SNEGSKA (reference sequence). This CDR3 contains 13 residues. CDR3 amino acids: CGGGGTNTGELFF. The CDR3 DNA sequence: TGCGGGGGTGGCGGGACGAACACCGGGGAGCTGTTTTTT.

This clonotype was detected once. The chain joins TRBV9 to TRBJ2-1, with D possibly being TRBD2 (6 bases). This CDR3 comprises 13 residues. The germline V gene encodes CDR1 SGDLS and CDR2 YYNGEE. Trimming stripped 4 bases from V and 10 bases from J, with 15 bases between. CDR3 region: CASSRRGLWEQFF. In DNA form, the CDR3 reads TGTGCCAGCAGCCGGAGGGGCCTCTGGGAGCAGTTCTTC.

The rearrangement uses TRBV5-1 and TRBJ2-3; 7 bases map to TRBD2. J was trimmed by 2 bases and V by 5 bases; bases with no gene match: 5. The CDR3 has 14 residues. Germline V gene data show CDR1 as SGHRS and CDR2 as YFSETQ. The CDR3: CASRIAGLTDTQYF. CDR3 DNA: TGCGCCAGCAGAATAGCGGGCCTCACAGATACGCAGTATTTT.

This clonotype showed up just a few times. The V gene is TRBV5-1, the J gene TRBJ1-4, with 8 bases identical to TRBD1. CDR1 and CDR2 (germline): SGHRS, YFSETQ. With 4 bases clipped from V and 7 bases from J, the junction kept 6 bases outside the gene matches. This CDR3 region has 14 residues. Here the CDR3 reads CASSPGQGFEKLFF. In DNA, the CDR3 is TGCGCCAGCAGCCCCGGACAGGGTTTTGAAAAACTGTTTTTT. Variable domain in full (rest from reference TRBV5-1 and TRBJ1-4): KAGVTQTPRYLIKTRGQQVTLSCSPISGHRSVSWYQQTPGQGLQFLFEYFSETQRNKGNFPGRFSGRQFSNSRSEMNVSTLELGDSALYLCASSPGQGFEKLFFGSGTQLSVL.

This clonotype was counted a few times. V gene TRBV30 combines with J gene TRBJ2-7; 7 positions agree with TRBD1. The germline V gene has CDR1 GTSNPN and CDR2 SVGIG (reference sequence). The CDR3 has 14 amino acids. The trim removed 0 bases at V and 4 bases at J, leaving 6 bases unmatched. CDR3 nucleotides: TGTGCCTGGAGTGTAGGGGACAGCCGGTACGAGCAGTACTTC. It specifies CAWSVGDSRYEQYF.

The chain is built from TRBV5-1 and TRBJ2-3, with D perhaps matching TRBD2 (6 bases). Germline lookup yields CDR1 SGHRS and CDR2 YFSETQ. The V and J ends lost 1 base and 4 bases respectively, with 13 bases between them. This CDR3 is built from 15 residues. CDR3 sequence: CASSLIPGSPDTQYF. Written as DNA, the CDR3 is TGCGCCAGCAGCTTGATTCCCGGGAGCCCAGATACGCAGTATTTT. The complete variable domain, with remaining parts taken from reference TRBV5-1 and TRBJ2-3, reads KAGVTQTPRYLIKTRGQQVTLSCSPISGHRSVSWYQQTPGQGLQFLFEYFSETQRNKGNFPGRFSGRQFSNSRSEMNVSTLELGDSALYLCASSLIPGSPDTQYFGPGTRLTVL.

This clonotype was seen a few times. The chain recombines TRBV4-3 with TRBJ2-2; 10 nucleotides agree with TRBD2. This CDR3 has 16 residues. The trim removed 4 bases at V and 5 bases at J, leaving 7 bases unmatched. Germline lookup yields CDR1 LGHNA and CDR2 YSLEER. Here the CDR3 DNA reads TGCGCCAGCAGCCGCCTTAGCGGGAGGTGGACCGGGGAGCTGTTTTTT. Translation gives CASSRLSGRWTGELFF.

This clonotype was detected only a few times. This chain links TRBV5-1 with TRBJ2-1, with 12 positions matching TRBD2. The V segment lost 6 bases and the J segment 6 bases; nucleotides outside the gene matches: 4. The CDR3 runs to 14 residues. Looked up from germline, CDR1 is SGHRS and CDR2 is YFSETQ. As DNA, the CDR3 is TGCGCCAGCACCCTAGCGGGGGGGCCCAATGAGCAGTTCTTC. As protein: CASTLAGGPNEQFF.

This clonotype was detected a few times. The chain joins TRBV12-3 or TRBV12-4 to TRBJ1-4; D is unclear. V shed 6 bases and J shed 7 bases, with 18 bases lying between them. CDR3 size: 15 residues. The CDR3: CASSPARVRGEKLFF. CDR3 bases: TGTGCCAGCAGCCCCGCCCGGGTTCGGGGTGAAAAACTGTTTTTT.

This chain joins TRBV20-1 and TRBJ2-3, with 11 bases that match TRBD2. The V and J ends lost 0 bases and 9 bases, in that order; junction bases with no gene match: 14. CDR1 and CDR2 (germline): DFQATT, SNEGSKA (reference sequence). The CDR3 contains 17 residues. CDR3 nucleotides: TGCAGTGCTAGAGATCTTTCTAGCGGGGGGTCGAGGGAGACGCAGTATTTT. Translating it yields CSARDLSSGGSRETQYF.

This clonotype was recorded a few times. CDR3 sequence: CASSLRETDGYTF. DNA for the CDR3: TGTGCCAGCAGTTTACGGGAGACGGATGGCTACACCTTC. The rearrangement uses TRBV12-3 or TRBV12-4 and TRBJ1-2; no firm D call. The CDR3 spans 13 residues. Trimming took off 2 bases at V and 6 bases at J, with 10 bases between the two ends.

V usage is TRBV20-1 and J usage is TRBJ2-5, with 9 bases matching TRBD2. The V and J ends lost 2 bases and 4 bases, in that order; junction bases with no gene match: 14. The CDR3 is 17 residues long. CDR1 and CDR2 (germline): DFQATT, SNEGSKA (reference sequence). CDR3 bases: TGCAGTGCTAGATCCATGAATATAGCGGGGGAAGGAGAGACCCAGTACTTC. Translation gives CSARSMNIAGEGETQYF.

The rearrangement joins TRBV5-8 to TRBJ1-2, with no clear D. V was clipped by 1 base and J by 1 base, with 5 bases between them. CDR3 length equals 13 residues. Germline CDR1 is SGHTS and CDR2 is YDEGEE. CDR3 DNA sequence: TGTGCCAGCAGCTTGCACAATAACTATGGCTACACCTTC. Encoded protein: CASSLHNNYGYTF.

This clonotype was seen repeatedly, ten times or more. V usage is TRBV6-4 and J usage is TRBJ2-3, with 7 bases lining up with TRBD1. The CDR3 is 15 amino acids. V dropped 0 bases and J dropped 1; count of bases not matched to a gene: 1. Germline CDR1 and CDR2: MRHNA and SNTAGT. The CDR3 DNA is TGTGCCAGCAGTGACTCAGGGGGCGGCACAGATACGCAGTATTTT. Residues: CASSDSGGGTDTQYF.

This clonotype came up a few times. V usage is TRBV12-3 or TRBV12-4 and J usage is TRBJ2-6; D ambiguous. This CDR3 spans 14 amino acids. V dropped 6 bases and J dropped 4 bases, with 10 bases sitting between them. The CDR3 DNA is TGTGCCAGCAGCCCCGGGCTCGGGGCCAACGTCCTGACTTTC. Protein sequence: CASSPGLGANVLTF.

The genes are TRBV13 and TRBJ2-5; D is unresolved. The CDR3 covers 14 residues. Trimming pared 0 bases from V and 2 bases from J, leaving 7 bases between. CDR1 is PRHDT and CDR2 is FYEKMQ in the germline V gene (reference sequence). CDR3 sequence reads: CASSLGLPQETQYF. The CDR3 nucleotides are TGTGCCAGCAGCTTAGGCCTACCTCAAGAGACCCAGTACTTC. The whole variable domain, filled in from reference TRBV13 and TRBJ2-5, reads AAGVIQSPRHLIKEKRETATLKCYPIPRHDTVYWYQQGPGQDPQFLISFYEKMQSDKGSIPDRFSAQQFSDYHSELNMSSLELGDSALYFCASSLGLPQETQYFGPGTRLLVL.

This rearrangement joins TRBV7-9 to TRBJ1-1, with a weak D call TRBD1 (5 bases). Trimming removed 5 bases at V and 1 base at J, with 11 bases between. Germline values: CDR1 SEHNR, CDR2 FQNEAQ (reference sequence). The CDR3 spans 14 residues. The CDR3 here is CASSPIGANTEAFF. CDR3 nucleotide sequence: TGTGCCAGCAGCCCGATTGGGGCGAACACTGAAGCTTTCTTT. The full variable domain, rest sourced from reference TRBV7-9 and TRBJ1-1, is DTGVSQNPRHKITKRGQNVTFRCDPISEHNRLYWYRQTLGQGPEFLTYFQNEAQLEKSRLLSDRFSAERPKGSFSTLEIQRTEQGDSAMYLCASSPIGANTEAFFGQGTRLTVV.

Ten or more counts support this clonotype. The chain has TRBV20-1 and TRBJ2-1, with 8 positions matching TRBD1. V lost 0 bases to trimming and J lost 7 bases; unmatched junction nucleotides: 5. CDR1 and CDR2 from the germline V gene are DFQATT and SNEGSKA (reference sequence). This CDR3 region has 14 residues. As DNA, the CDR3 is TGCAGTGCTAGAGATCAGGGGGCGGGGAATGAGCAGTTCTTC. This sequence encodes CSARDQGAGNEQFF.

This clonotype turned up a few times. One end of the junction is discordant with germline, which a read error may explain. CDR3 nucleotides: TGTGCCAGCAGCGTAACAAGGAACACTGAAGCTTTCTTT. Protein product: CASSVTRNTEAFF. The gene calls are TRBV7-3 and TRBJ1-1; no firm D call. CDR3 size: 13 residues. The germline V gene encodes CDR1 SGHTA and CDR2 FQGTGA.